The 8 T cell receptor beta chains presented below share a single source sample, sequenced in a study of post-analysis software for immune sequencing data. For these TCRs, the target antigens are not known. The authors incorporated unique molecular identifiers into the TCR beta cDNA libraries. TCRdb redid the calling of the PCR reads with MiXCR, one entry per CDR3 protein. The sample holds hundreds of thousands of distinct CDR3 sequences; roughly 27% are singletons and the top ten take around 0.55%. General study findings and limits: A handful of TRBV segments were more frequent in patients than controls; TRBV5-6, TRBV5-1 and TRBV20-1 belonged to this group.

The sample comprised blood. These receptors all stem from a girl under 18 with multiple sclerosis.

For this clonotype: A clone one base away is much larger, so this may be a read error. The J gene is TRBJ2-5, the V gene TRBV20-1; tentative D call: TRBD2 (6 bases). TRBJ2-7 matches the DNA end more closely, so the J call is doubtful. CDR1 and CDR2 (germline): DFQATT, SNEGSKA (reference sequence). This CDR3 contains 14 residues. The CDR3: CSATKQEGLYEQYF. The CDR3 DNA sequence: TGCAGTGCCACTAAGCAGGAGGGCCTTTACGAGCAGTACTTC.

The gene calls are TRBV20-1 and TRBJ2-7; tentative D call: TRBD1 (6 bases). Trimming stripped 0 bases from V and 2 bases from J, with 11 bases between. From germline, CDR1 is DFQATT and CDR2 SNEGSKA (reference sequence). The CDR3 totals 14 residues. This CDR3 reads CSARDYRDTYEQYF. In DNA, the CDR3 is TGCAGTGCTAGAGATTACAGGGATACCTACGAGCAGTACTTC.

This clonotype showed up many times. The chain couples TRBV6-5 to TRBJ2-1; D is ambiguous. The CDR3 totals 15 residues. V gave up 5 bases and J gave up 0 bases, with 11 bases separating them. The germline CDR1 and CDR2 sequences are MNHEY and SVGAGI. CDR3 nucleotide sequence: TGTGCCAGCAGTGGGTTTGGGCGCTCCTACAATGAGCAGTTCTTC. Its translation is CASSGFGRSYNEQFF.

The J gene is TRBJ1-5, the V gene TRBV28; D is unresolved. CDR3 length: 14 residues. The germline V gene has CDR1 MDHEN and CDR2 SYDVKM. Trimming stripped 7 bases from V and 5 bases from J, with 15 bases between. The CDR3 nucleotides are TGTGCCAGCATACCCGATACTTCCTATCAGCCCCAGCATTTT. Translated, it gives CASIPDTSYQPQHF.

The chain couples TRBV29-1 to TRBJ1-6, with unresolved D. The CDR3 runs to 9 residues. CDR1 and CDR2 (germline): SQVTM, ANQGSEA. The V gene lost 6 bases and the J gene lost 15 bases, with 9 bases spanning the gap. The CDR3 spells CSVQDFLHF. The CDR3 DNA reads TGCAGCGTCCAGGATTTCCTCCACTTT. Full variable domain (missing parts from reference TRBV29-1 and TRBJ1-6): SAVISQKPSRDICQRGTSLTIQCQVDSQVTMMFWYRQQPGQSLTLIATANQGSEATYESGFVIDKFPISRPNLTFSTLTVSNMSPEDSSIYLCSVQDFLHFGNGTRLTVT.

The chain employs TRBV2 and TRBJ2-2; maybe TRBD1 (6 bases). The CDR3 contains 13 residues. V gave up 6 bases and J gave up 4 bases, with 9 bases separating them. Germline lookup yields CDR1 SNHLY and CDR2 FYNNEI. The DNA of the CDR3 is TGTGCCAGCAGGACAGGAGCCACCGGGGAGCTGTTTTTT. Protein sequence: CASRTGATGELFF.

J is TRBJ1-1 and V is TRBV10-3; no clear D gene. The CDR3 runs to 12 residues. CDR1 and CDR2 from the germline V gene are ENHRY and SYGVKD. The CDR3 region is CVIQPPGSEAFF. The DNA for the CDR3 is TGTGTCATACAGCCCCCCGGCTCTGAAGCTTTCTTT.

The chain couples TRBV7-9 to TRBJ1-2; D remains ambiguous. Germline V gene lookup returns CDR1 SEHNR and CDR2 FQNEAQ (reference sequence). The germline V and J ends were trimmed by 10 bases and 0 bases, with 21 bases remaining between them. This CDR3 contains 16 residues. CDR3 sequence reads: CANSNVRHEPNYGYTF. Here the CDR3 DNA reads TGTGCCAACAGTAATGTCCGGCACGAGCCTAACTATGGCTACACCTTC.